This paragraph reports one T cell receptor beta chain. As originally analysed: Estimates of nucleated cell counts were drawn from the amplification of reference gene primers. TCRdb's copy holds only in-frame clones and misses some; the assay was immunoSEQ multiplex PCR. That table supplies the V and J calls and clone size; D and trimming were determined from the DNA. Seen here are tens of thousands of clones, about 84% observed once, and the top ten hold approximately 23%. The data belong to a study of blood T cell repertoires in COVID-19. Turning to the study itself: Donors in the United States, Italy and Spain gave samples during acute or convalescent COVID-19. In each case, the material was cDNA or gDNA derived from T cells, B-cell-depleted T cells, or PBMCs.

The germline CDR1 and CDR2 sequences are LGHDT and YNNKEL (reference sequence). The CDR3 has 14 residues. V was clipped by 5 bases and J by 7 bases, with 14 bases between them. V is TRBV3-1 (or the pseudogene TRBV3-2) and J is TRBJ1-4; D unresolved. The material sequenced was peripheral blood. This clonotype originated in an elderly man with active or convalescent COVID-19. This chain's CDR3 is CASSAGLRVEKLFF. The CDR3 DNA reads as TGTGCCAGCAGCGCGGGATTACGGGTTGAAAAACTGTTTTTT.